The 11 T cell receptor beta chains below were found in one sample sequenced in a study of OX40 agonist ivuxolimab in advanced cancers. Generated by immunoSEQ multiplex PCR, the TCRdb table keeps only in-frame clones and is missing some. The sample consists of about 60,000 clones, about nine tenths of them appearing once. The material was CD4+ or CD8+ T cells sorted from blood, obtained in a trial of the OX40 agonist ivuxolimab. The receptors derive from an adult with an advanced solid tumor such as melanoma, head and neck, liver or kidney cancer.

Here the CDR3 reads CASSSGTTYEQYV. The DNA for the CDR3 is TGTGCCAGCAGTTCCGGGACAACCTACGAGCAGTACGTC. The chain couples TRBV28 to TRBJ2-7; possibly TRBD1 for D (6 bases). V dropped 4 bases and J dropped 2 bases, with 9 bases sitting between them. Germline V lookup: CDR1 MDHEN, CDR2 SYDVKM. The CDR3 runs to 13 residues.

CDR3 in DNA: TGTGCCAGCAGCATAAAGGGACTCCGCACAGATACGCAGTATTTT. Translated, it gives CASSIKGLRTDTQYF. This chain uses TRBV7-8 with TRBJ2-3; D perhaps matches TRBD2 (6 bases). The CDR3 contains 15 residues. The germline gives CDR1 SGHVS, CDR2 FQNEAQ. V was shortened by 5 bases and J by 1 base, with 13 bases between the two germline ends.

The rearrangement links TRBV13 to TRBJ1-1, with D hard to call. The germline CDR1 and CDR2 sequences are PRHDT and FYEKMQ (reference sequence). Trimming left V 11 bases short and J 1 base short, with 11 bases between. The CDR3 spans 12 residues. CDR3 sequence reads: CAGRNGNTEAFF. Here the CDR3 DNA reads TGTGCCGGGAGAAATGGGAACACTGAAGCTTTCTTT.

V is TRBV9 and J is TRBJ2-1; TRBD1 agrees at 10 bases. CDR3 length equals 15 residues. The germline gives CDR1 SGDLS, CDR2 YYNGEE. The V and J ends lost 2 bases and 4 bases, in that order; junction bases with no gene match: 3. CDR3 bases: TGTGCCAGCAGCGTGACAGGGGGCTCTTACAATGAGCAGTTCTTC. Protein sequence: CASSVTGGSYNEQFF.

The chain carries TRBV5-6 and TRBJ1-5, with no clear D. Germline V CDR1 and CDR2: SGHDT, YYEEEE. Trimming took off 0 bases at V and 6 bases at J, with 4 bases between the two ends. CDR3 length: 12 amino acids. The CDR3 loop reads CASSLGAQPQHF. The CDR3 nucleotides are TGTGCCAGCAGCTTGGGCGCTCAGCCCCAGCATTTT.

The rearrangement uses TRBV4-1 and TRBJ2-1; 7 bases agree with TRBD1. The CDR3 loop spans 15 amino acids. Germline V gene data show CDR1 as MGHRA and CDR2 as YSYEKL. Losses at the gene ends were 3 bases for V and 3 bases for J; bases not matched to a gene: 5. CDR3 DNA sequence: TGCGCCAGCAGCCAGGCCGGGACAGTCTACAATGAGCAGTTCTTC. Amino acid sequence: CASSQAGTVYNEQFF.

J is TRBJ2-7 and V is TRBV4-2; D might be TRBD2 (5 bases). The CDR3 loop spans 14 amino acids. Trimming pared 6 bases from V and 0 bases from J, leaving 12 bases between. CDR1 is LGHNA, CDR2 YNFKEQ, per germline. CDR3 bases: TGTGCCAGCAGGGCCTCGGGGAGCTCCTACGAGCAGTACTTC. This sequence encodes CASRASGSSYEQYF.

This chain connects TRBV6-6 to TRBJ2-7, with 12 bases matching TRBD2. The germline CDR1 and CDR2 sequences are MNHNY and SVGAGI (reference sequence). With V trimmed by 5 bases and J by 2 bases, 4 bases remained unmatched. The CDR3 sequence is 15 residues long. The CDR3 DNA follows: TGTGCCAGCAGTAACGGACTAGCGGGGCCCTACGAGCAGTACTTC. It encodes CASSNGLAGPYEQYF.

This chain joins TRBV28 and TRBJ2-3; D may be TRBD1 or TRBD2 (5 bases each). Trimming removed 6 bases from V and 3 bases from J, with 10 bases in between. The CDR3 runs to 13 residues. CDR1 MDHEN and CDR2 SYDVKM come from the germline V gene. The CDR3 nucleotides are TGTGCCAGCAGGAGGGGTGTGACAGATACGCAGTATTTT. It translates to CASRRGVTDTQYF.

The chain employs TRBV28 and TRBJ2-1, with D possibly TRBD1 on 5 matching bases. Trimming shortened V by 7 bases and J by 5 bases, and 24 bases separated the two germline ends. CDR3 length equals 17 residues. Germline V gene lookup returns CDR1 MDHEN and CDR2 SYDVKM. The CDR3 DNA follows: TGTGCCAGCATGCAGCACTTGCCCGACAGCTGGAACAATGAGCAGTTCTTC. Its protein product is CASMQHLPDSWNNEQFF.

The V call is TRBV28, the J call TRBJ1-2, with D maybe TRBD1 (5 bases). The CDR3 consists of 13 residues. With 4 bases removed from V and 5 bases from J, the gap between germline ends came to 11 bases. CDR1 is MDHEN and CDR2 is SYDVKM in the germline V gene. CDR3 loop: CASSWGTGYGYTF. As DNA, the CDR3 is TGTGCCAGCAGTTGGGGGACGGGTTATGGCTACACCTTC.